The 5 T cell receptor beta chains below come from one sample, sequenced in a study of blood T cell repertoires in COVID-19. Using immunoSEQ multiplex PCR, the repertoire was profiled, and TCRdb retains in-frame clones only, with some absent. The table includes about 150,000 clones, more than 80% detected once. The specimen was peripheral blood. The receptors originated from a man between 18 and 29 years old with COVID-19, enrolled during active disease.

The J gene is TRBJ1-1, the V gene TRBV30; D not certain. Germline CDR1 GTSNPN, CDR2 SVGIG (reference sequence). This CDR3 contains 13 residues. Trimming pared 3 bases from V and 1 base from J, leaving 9 bases between. For the CDR3, the DNA is TGTGCCTGGAGGCGAGCCGGGAACACTGAAGCTTTCTTT. This translates into CAWRRAGNTEAFF.

CDR3 nucleotide sequence: TGTGCCAGCAGCGGGACCGGGGGGGCCTACGAGCAGTACTTC. Translation gives CASSGTGGAYEQYF. V is TRBV9 and J is TRBJ2-7, with 8 bases lining up with TRBD2. V dropped 3 bases and J dropped 2; count of bases not matched to a gene: 4. The germline V gene has CDR1 SGDLS and CDR2 YYNGEE. The CDR3 is made up of 14 amino acids.

The chain combines TRBV7-2 with TRBJ2-3, with D tentatively TRBD1 (5 bases). CDR1 SGHTA and CDR2 FQGNSA come from the germline V gene. V was cut by 2 bases and J by 3 bases, with 12 bases left in between. This CDR3 is 15 amino acids long. This CDR3 is CASSLTQGWTDTQYF. CDR3 in DNA: TGTGCCAGCAGCTTAACGCAGGGATGGACAGATACGCAGTATTTT.

The gene calls are TRBV5-6 and TRBJ2-7; no clear D gene. Germline V gene data show CDR1 as SGHDT and CDR2 as YYEEEE. Trimming cost V 0 bases and J 5 bases, with 12 bases left between them. The CDR3 is made up of 14 amino acids. In nucleotides, the CDR3 is TGTGCCAGCAGCTTGGGGTGGCCAAGTGACGAGCAGTACTTC. Residues: CASSLGWPSDEQYF.

As concerns this clone: This same CDR3 is encoded by further DNA sequences in the sample. The V gene is TRBV19, the J gene TRBJ1-1, with TRBD1 identical over 8 bases. Germline-derived CDR1 and CDR2 are LNHDA and SQIVND (reference sequence). This CDR3 comprises 14 residues. With V trimmed by 7 bases and J by 4 bases, 8 bases remained unmatched. The CDR3, as DNA: TGTGCCAGTATCCGGACAGGGCGAGGCACTGAAGCTTTCTTT. Amino acids: CASIRTGRGTEAFF.